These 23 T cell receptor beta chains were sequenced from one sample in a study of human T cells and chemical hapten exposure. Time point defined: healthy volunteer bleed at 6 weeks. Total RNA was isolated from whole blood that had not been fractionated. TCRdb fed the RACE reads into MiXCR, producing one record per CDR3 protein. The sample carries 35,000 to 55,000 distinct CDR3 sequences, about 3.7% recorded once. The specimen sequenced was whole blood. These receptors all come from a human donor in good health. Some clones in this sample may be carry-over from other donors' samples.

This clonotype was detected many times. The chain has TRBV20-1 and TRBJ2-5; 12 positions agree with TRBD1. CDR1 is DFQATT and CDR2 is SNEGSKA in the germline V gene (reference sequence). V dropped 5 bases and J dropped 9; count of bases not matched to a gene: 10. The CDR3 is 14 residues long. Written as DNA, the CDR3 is TGCAGTGCTCCTCCGGGACAGGGGGCCGGGGCCCAGTACTTC. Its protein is CSAPPGQGAGAQYF.

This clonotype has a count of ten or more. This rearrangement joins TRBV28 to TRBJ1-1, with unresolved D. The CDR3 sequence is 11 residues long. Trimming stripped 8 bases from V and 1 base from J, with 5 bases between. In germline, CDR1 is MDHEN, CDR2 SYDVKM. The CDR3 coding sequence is TGTGCCAGCTGCGGGAACACTGAAGCTTTCTTT. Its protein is CASCGNTEAFF.

CDR3 sequence: CASSWGANEKLFF. CDR3 coding DNA: TGTGCCAGCAGCTGGGGGGCTAATGAAAAACTGTTTTTT. The chain uses TRBV7-9 and TRBJ1-4, with TRBD1 as a possible D gene (5 bases). Germline assignment: CDR1 SEHNR and CDR2 FQNEAQ (reference sequence). Between the trimmed V and J ends, which lost 4 bases and 3 bases, there was a span of 6 bases. The CDR3 totals 13 residues.

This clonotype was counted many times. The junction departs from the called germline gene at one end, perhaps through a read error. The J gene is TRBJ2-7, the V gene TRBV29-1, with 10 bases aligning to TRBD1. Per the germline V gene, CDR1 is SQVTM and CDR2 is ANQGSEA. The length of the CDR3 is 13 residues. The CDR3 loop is CSVSGQGRLDLLF. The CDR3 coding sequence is TGCAGCGTTTCGGGACAGGGGAGGCTCGATCTACTCTTC.

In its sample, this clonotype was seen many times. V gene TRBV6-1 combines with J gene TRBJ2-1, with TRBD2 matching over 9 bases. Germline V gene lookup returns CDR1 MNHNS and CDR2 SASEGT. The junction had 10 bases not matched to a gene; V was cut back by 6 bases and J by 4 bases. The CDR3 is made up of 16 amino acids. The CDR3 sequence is CASSRLAGDGYNEQFF. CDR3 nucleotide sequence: TGTGCCAGCAGCCGCTTAGCGGGAGACGGGTACAATGAGCAGTTCTTC.

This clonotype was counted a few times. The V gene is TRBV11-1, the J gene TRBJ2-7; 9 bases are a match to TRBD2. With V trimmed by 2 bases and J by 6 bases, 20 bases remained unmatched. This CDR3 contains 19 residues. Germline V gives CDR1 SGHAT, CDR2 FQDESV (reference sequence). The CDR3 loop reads CASSLPQKGLAGLSGEQYF. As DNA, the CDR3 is TGTGCCAGCAGCTTACCACAGAAAGGCCTAGCGGGATTGTCTGGCGAGCAGTACTTC.

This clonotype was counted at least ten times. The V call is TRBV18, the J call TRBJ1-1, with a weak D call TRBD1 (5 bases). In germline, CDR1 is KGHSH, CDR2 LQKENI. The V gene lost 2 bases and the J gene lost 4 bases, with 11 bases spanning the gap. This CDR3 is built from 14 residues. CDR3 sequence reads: CASSPWQGVTEAFF. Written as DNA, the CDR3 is TGTGCCAGCTCACCATGGCAGGGAGTCACTGAAGCTTTCTTT.

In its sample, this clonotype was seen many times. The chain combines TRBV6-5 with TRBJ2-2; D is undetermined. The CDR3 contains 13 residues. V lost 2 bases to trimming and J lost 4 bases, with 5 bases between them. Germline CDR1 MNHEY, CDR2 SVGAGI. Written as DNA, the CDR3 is TGTGCCAGCAGTTACGAGATCACCGGGGAGCTGTTTTTT. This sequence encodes CASSYEITGELFF.

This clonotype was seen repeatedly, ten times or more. The CDR3 coding sequence is TGTGCCAGCAGCTTAATGGGCGGTGGAGATACGCAGTATTTT. It yields the protein CASSLMGGGDTQYF. The chain has TRBV7-3 and TRBJ2-3; D is ambiguous. This CDR3 has 14 residues. Germline V gives CDR1 SGHTA, CDR2 FQGTGA. Trimming removed 1 base at V and 5 bases at J, with 10 bases between. Full variable domain (remainder filled in from reference TRBV7-3 and TRBJ2-3): GAGVSQTPSNKVTEKGKYVELRCDPISGHTALYWYRQSLGQGPEFLIYFQGTGAADDSGLPNDRFFAVRPEGSVSTLKIQRTERGDSAVYLCASSLMGGGDTQYFGPGTRLTVL.

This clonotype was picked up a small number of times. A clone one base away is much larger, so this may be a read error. The CDR3 bases are TGTGCCGCCAGTGATTCCCCAGAGGGGGGGGAGTACTTC. Translated: CAASDSPEGGEYF. The genes are TRBV24-1 and TRBJ2-7; D may be TRBD2 (7 bases). Germline V lookup: CDR1 KGHDR, CDR2 SFDVKD. The CDR3 is made up of 13 amino acids.

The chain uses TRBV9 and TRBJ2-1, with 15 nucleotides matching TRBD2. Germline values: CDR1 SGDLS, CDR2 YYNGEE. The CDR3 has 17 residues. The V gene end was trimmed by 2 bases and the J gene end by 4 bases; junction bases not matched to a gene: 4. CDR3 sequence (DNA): TGTGCCAGCAGCGTTCGGACTAGCGGGAGGGATTACAATGAGCAGTTCTTC. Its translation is CASSVRTSGRDYNEQFF.

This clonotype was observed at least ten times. CDR3 nucleotides: TGTGCCAGCAGCAAAGCGGACGGCTACGAGCAGTACTTC. Encoded protein: CASSKADGYEQYF. The chain couples TRBV21-1 to TRBJ2-7. TRBV21-1 is termed a pseudogene. The CDR3 spans 13 residues.

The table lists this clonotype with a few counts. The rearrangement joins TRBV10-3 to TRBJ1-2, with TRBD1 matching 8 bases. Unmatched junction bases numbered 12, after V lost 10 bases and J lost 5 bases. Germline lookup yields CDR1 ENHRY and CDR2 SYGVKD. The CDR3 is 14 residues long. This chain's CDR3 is CATATGTGLYGYTF. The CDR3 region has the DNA TGTGCCACCGCAACCGGGACAGGCCTATATGGCTACACCTTC.

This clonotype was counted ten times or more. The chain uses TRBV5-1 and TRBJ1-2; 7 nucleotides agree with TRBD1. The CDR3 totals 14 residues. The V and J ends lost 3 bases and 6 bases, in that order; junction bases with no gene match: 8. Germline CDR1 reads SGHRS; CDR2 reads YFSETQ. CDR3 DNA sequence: TGCGCCAGCAGCTCATCGACAGGGATGGATGGCTACACCTTC. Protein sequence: CASSSSTGMDGYTF.

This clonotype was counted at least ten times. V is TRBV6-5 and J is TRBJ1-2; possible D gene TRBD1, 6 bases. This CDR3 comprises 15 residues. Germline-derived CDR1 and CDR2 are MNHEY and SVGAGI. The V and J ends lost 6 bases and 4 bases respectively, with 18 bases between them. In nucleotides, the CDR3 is TGTGCCAGCAGACTCCATGGACAGAATGCCTATGGCTACACCTTC. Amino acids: CASRLHGQNAYGYTF.

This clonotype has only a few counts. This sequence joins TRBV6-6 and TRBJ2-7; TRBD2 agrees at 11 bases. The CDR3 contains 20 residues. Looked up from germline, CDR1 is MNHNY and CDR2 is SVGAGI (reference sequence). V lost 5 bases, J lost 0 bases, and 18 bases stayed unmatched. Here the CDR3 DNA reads TGTGCCAGCAGTGGGACCGGGACTAGCGGACTACAGGCGAACTCCTACGAGCAGTACTTC. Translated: CASSGTGTSGLQANSYEQYF.

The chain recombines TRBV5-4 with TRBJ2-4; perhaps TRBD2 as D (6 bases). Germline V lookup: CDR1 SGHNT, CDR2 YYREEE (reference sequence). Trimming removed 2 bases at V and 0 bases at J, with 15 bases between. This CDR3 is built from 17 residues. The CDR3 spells CASSFAEGSLAKNIQYF. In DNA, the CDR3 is TGTGCCAGCAGCTTCGCGGAGGGCAGTTTAGCCAAAAACATTCAGTACTTC. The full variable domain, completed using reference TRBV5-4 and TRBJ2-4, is ETGVTQSPTHLIKTRGQQVTLRCSSQSGHNTVSWYQQALGQGPQFIFQYYREEENGRGNFPPRFSGLQFPNYSSELNVNALELDDSALYLCASSFAEGSLAKNIQYFGAGTRLSVL.

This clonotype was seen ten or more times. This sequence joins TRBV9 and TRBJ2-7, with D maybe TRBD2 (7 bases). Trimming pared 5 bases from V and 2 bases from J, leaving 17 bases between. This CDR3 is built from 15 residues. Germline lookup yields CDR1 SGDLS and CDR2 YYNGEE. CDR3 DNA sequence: TGTGCCAGCAGTTCGGGGGCCGGGGGGCCCTACGAGCAGTACTTC. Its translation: CASSSGAGGPYEQYF.

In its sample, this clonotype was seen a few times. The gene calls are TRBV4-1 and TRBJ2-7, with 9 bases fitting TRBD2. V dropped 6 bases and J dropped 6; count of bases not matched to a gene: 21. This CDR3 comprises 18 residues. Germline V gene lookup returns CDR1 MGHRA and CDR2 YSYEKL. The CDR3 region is CASSAKDLAGSRSGEQYF. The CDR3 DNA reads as TGCGCCAGCAGTGCAAAAGACCTAGCGGGATCACGTAGCGGCGAGCAGTACTTC.

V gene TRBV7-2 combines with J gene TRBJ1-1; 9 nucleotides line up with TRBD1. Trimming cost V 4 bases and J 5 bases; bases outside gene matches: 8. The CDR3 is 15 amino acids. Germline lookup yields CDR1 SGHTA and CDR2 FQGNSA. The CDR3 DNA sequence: TGTGCCAGCAGCTCGCTAACAGGGGGCAGAACTGAAGCTTTCTTT. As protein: CASSSLTGGRTEAFF.

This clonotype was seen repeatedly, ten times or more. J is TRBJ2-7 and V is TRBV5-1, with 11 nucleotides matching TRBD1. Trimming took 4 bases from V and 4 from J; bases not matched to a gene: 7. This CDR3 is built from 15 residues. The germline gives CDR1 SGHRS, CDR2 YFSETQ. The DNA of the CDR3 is TGCGCCAGCAGCGGAGGACAGGGGGCTTTTTACGAGCAGTACTTC. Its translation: CASSGGQGAFYEQYF. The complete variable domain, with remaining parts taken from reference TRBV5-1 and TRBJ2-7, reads KAGVTQTPRYLIKTRGQQVTLSCSPISGHRSVSWYQQTPGQGLQFLFEYFSETQRNKGNFPGRFSGRQFSNSRSEMNVSTLELGDSALYLCASSGGQGAFYEQYFGPGTRLTVT.

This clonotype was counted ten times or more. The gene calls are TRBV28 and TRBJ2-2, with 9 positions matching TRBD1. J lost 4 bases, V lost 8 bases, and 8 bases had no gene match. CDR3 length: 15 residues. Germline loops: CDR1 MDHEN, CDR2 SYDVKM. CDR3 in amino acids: CASQWTGEGTGELFF. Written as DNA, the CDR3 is TGTGCCAGCCAATGGACAGGGGAGGGCACCGGGGAGCTGTTTTTT. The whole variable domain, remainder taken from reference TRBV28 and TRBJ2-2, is DVKVTQSSRYLVKRTGEKVFLECVQDMDHENMFWYRQDPGLGLRLIYFSYDVKMKEKGDIPEGYSVSREKKERFSLILESASTNQTSMYLCASQWTGEGTGELFFGEGSRLTVL.

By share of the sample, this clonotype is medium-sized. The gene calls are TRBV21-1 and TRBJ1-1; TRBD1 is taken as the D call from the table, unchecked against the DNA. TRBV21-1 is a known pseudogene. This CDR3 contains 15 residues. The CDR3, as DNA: TGTGCCAGCAGCAAGCGGGACGAGGAAGACACTGAAGCTTTCTTT. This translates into CASSKRDEEDTEAFF.